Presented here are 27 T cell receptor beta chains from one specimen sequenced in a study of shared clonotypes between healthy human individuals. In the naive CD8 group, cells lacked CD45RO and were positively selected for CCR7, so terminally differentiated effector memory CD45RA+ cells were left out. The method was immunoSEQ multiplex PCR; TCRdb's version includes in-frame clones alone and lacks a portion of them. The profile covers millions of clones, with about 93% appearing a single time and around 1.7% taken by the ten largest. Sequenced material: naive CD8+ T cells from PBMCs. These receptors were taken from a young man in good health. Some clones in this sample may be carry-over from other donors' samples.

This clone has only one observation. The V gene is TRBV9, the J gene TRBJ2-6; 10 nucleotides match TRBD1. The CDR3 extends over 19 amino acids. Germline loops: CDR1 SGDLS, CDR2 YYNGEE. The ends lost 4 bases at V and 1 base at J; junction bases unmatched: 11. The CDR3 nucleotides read TGTGCCAGCAGCTTGAGACAGGGGGCTTTTGATTCTGGGGCCAACGTCCTGACTTTC. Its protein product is CASSLRQGAFDSGANVLTF.

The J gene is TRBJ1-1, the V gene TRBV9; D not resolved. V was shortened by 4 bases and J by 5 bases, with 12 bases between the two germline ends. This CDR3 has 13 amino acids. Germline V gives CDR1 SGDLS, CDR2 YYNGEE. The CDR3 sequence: CASSPTRGTEAFF. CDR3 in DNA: TGTGCCAGCAGCCCCACCCGGGGTACTGAAGCTTTCTTT.

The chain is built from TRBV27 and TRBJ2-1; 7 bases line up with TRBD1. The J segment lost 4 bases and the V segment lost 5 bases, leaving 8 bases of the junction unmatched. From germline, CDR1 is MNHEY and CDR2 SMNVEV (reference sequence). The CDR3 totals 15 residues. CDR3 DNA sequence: TGTGCCAGCAGTGCCCCCTTACAGGGGTACAATGAGCAGTTCTTC. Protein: CASSAPLQGYNEQFF.

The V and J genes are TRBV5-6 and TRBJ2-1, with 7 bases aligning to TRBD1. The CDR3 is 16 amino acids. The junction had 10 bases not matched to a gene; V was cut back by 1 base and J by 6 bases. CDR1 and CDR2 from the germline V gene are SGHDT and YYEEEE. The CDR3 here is CASSLIGQASTNEQFF. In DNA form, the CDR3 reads TGTGCCAGCAGCTTGATAGGACAGGCAAGTACCAATGAGCAGTTCTTC.

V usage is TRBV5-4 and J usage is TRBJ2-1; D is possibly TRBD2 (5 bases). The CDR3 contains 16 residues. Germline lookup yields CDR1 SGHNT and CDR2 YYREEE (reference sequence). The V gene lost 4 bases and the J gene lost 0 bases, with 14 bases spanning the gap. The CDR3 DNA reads TGTGCCAGCAGCCCGCAGGTGGGGAGCTCCTACAATGAGCAGTTCTTC. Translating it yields CASSPQVGSSYNEQFF.

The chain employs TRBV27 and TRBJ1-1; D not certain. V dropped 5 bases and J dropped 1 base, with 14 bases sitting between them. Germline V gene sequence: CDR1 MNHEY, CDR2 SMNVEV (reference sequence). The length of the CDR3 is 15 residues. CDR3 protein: CASSPLMTENTEAFF. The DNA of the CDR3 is TGTGCCAGCAGTCCTTTAATGACGGAGAACACTGAAGCTTTCTTT.

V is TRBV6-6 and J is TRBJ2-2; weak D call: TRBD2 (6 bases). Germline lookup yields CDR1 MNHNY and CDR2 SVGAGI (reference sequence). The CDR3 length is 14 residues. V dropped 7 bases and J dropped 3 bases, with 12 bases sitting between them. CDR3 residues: CASTGGSYTGELFF. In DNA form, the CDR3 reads TGTGCCAGCACCGGGGGAAGCTACACCGGGGAGCTGTTTTTT.

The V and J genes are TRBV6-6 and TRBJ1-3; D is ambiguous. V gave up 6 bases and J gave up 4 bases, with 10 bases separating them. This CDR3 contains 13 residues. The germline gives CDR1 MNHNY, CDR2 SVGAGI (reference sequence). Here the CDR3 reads CASSLLSGNTIYF. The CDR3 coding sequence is TGTGCCAGCAGCCTACTGTCGGGAAACACCATATATTTT.

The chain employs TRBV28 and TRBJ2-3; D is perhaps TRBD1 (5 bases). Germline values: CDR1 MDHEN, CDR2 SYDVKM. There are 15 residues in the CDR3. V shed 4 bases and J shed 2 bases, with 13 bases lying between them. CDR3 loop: CASSSPGPPTDTQYF. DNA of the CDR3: TGTGCCAGCAGTTCTCCAGGGCCCCCCACAGATACGCAGTATTTT.

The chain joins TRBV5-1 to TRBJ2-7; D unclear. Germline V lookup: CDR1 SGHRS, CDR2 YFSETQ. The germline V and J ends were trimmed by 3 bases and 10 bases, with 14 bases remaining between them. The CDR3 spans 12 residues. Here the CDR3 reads CASSSTGGPQYF. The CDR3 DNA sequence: TGCGCCAGCAGCTCGACGGGCGGCCCCCAGTACTTC.

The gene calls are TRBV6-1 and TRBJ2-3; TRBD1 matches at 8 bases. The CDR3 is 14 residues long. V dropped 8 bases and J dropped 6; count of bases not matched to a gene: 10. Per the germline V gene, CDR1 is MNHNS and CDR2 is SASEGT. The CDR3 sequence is CASARGLSLDTQYF. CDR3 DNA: TGTGCCAGCGCCAGGGGGCTATCTTTGGATACGCAGTATTTT.

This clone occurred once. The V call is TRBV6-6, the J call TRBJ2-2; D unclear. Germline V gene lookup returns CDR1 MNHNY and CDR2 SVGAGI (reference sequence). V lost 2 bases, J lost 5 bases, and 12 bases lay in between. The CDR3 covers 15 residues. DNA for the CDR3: TGTGCCAGCAGTTACGTAAACGTGGTAACCGGGGAGCTGTTTTTT. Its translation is CASSYVNVVTGELFF.

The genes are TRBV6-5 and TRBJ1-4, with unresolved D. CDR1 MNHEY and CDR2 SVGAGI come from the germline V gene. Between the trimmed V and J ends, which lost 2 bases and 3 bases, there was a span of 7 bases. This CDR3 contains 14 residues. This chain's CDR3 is CASSYTGSNEKLFF. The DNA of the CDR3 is TGTGCCAGCAGTTACACGGGTTCTAATGAAAAACTGTTTTTT.

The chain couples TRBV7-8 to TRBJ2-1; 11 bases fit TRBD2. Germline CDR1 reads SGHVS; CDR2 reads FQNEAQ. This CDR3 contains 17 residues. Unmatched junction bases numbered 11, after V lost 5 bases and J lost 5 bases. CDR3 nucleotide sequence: TGTGCCAGCAGCCGATATAAGACTAGCGGGGTGCACAATGAGCAGTTCTTC. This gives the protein CASSRYKTSGVHNEQFF.

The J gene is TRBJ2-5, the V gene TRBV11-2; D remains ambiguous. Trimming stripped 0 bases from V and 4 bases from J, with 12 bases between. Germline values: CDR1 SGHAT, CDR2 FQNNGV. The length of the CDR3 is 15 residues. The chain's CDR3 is CASSLDWGIGETQYF. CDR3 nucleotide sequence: TGTGCCAGCAGCTTAGATTGGGGTATTGGAGAGACCCAGTACTTC.

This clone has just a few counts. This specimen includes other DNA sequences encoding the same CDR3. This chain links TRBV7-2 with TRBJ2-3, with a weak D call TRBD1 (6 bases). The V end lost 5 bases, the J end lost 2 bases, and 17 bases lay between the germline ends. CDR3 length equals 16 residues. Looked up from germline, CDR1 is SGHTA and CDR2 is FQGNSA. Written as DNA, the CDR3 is TGTGCCAGCAGCCCCGTCGGGACAACTCCCACAGATACGCAGTATTTT. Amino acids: CASSPVGTTPTDTQYF.

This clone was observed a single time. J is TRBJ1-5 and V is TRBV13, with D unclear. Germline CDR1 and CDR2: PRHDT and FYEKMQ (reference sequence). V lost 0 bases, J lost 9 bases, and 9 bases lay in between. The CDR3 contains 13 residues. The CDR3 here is CASSLGPNSPQHF. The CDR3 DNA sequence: TGTGCCAGCAGCTTAGGGCCCAACTCGCCCCAGCATTTT.

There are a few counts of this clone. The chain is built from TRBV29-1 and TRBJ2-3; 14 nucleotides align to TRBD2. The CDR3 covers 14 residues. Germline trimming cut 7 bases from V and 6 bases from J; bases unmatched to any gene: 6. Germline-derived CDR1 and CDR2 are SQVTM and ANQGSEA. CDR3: CSEGTSGSLDTQYF. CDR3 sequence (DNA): TGCAGCGAGGGGACTAGCGGGAGTTTGGATACGCAGTATTTT.

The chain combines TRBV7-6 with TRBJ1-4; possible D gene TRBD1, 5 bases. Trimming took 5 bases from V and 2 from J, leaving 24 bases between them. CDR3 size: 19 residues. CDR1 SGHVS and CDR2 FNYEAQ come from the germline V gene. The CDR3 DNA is TGTGCCAGCAGCAAAAGCCCGGGCCCAGGGAGGTACACTAATGAAAAACTGTTTTTT. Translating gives CASSKSPGPGRYTNEKLFF.

CDR3 region: CASSEFVRQKATDTQYF. The CDR3 region has the DNA TGTGCCAGCAGTGAATTCGTGCGACAGAAAGCTACAGATACGCAGTATTTT. This chain joins TRBV6-1 and TRBJ2-3; D is possibly TRBD1 (5 bases). CDR3 length: 17 residues. CDR1 is MNHNS, CDR2 SASEGT, per germline. V lost 2 bases and J 3 bases, leaving 18 bases between the germline ends.

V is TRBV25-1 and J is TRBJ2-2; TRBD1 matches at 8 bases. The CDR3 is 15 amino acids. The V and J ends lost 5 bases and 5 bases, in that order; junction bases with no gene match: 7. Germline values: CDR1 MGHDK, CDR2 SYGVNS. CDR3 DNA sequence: TGTGCCAGCAGTCCCGACAGGGGAGCAACCGGGGAGCTGTTTTTT. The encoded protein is CASSPDRGATGELFF.

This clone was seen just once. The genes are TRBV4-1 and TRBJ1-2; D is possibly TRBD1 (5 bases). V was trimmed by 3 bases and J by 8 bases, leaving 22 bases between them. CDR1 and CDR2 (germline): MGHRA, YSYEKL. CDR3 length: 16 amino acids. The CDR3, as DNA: TGCGCCAGCAGCCAGTCCCCCGGGACGCTAAACTGGGGCTACACCTTC. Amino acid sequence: CASSQSPGTLNWGYTF.

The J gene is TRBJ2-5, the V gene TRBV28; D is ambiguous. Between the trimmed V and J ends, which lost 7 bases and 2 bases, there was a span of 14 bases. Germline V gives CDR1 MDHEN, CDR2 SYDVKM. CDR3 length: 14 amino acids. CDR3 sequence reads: CASTPWQVQETQYF. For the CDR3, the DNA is TGTGCCAGCACTCCCTGGCAAGTACAAGAGACCCAGTACTTC. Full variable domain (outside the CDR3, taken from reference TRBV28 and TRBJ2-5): DVKVTQSSRYLVKRTGEKVFLECVQDMDHENMFWYRQDPGLGLRLIYFSYDVKMKEKGDIPEGYSVSREKKERFSLILESASTNQTSMYLCASTPWQVQETQYFGPGTRLLVL.

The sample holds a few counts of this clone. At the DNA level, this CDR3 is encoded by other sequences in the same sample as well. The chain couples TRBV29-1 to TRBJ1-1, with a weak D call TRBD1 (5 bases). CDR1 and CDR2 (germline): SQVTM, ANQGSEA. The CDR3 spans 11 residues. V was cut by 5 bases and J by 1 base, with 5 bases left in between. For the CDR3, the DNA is TGCAGCGTTACAGGGAACACTGAAGCTTTCTTT. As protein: CSVTGNTEAFF.

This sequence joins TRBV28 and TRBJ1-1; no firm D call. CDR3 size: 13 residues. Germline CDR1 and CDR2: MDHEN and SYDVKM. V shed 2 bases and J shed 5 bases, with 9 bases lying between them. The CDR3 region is CASSLDWGTEAFF. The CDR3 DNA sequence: TGTGCCAGCAGTTTAGATTGGGGAACTGAAGCTTTCTTT.

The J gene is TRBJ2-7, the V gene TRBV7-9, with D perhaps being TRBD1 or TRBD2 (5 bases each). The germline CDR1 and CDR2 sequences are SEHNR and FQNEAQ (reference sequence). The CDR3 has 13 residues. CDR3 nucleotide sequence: TGTGGGACTCGAGGGGAATTCCCCTACGAGCAGTACTTC. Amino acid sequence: CGTRGEFPYEQYF.

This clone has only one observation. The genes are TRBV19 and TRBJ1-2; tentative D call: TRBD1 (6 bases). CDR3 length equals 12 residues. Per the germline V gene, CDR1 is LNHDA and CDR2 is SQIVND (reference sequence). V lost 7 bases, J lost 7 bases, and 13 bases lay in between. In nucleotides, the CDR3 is TGTGCCAGTACAACAGGGCTTTCTGGCTACACCTTC. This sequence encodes CASTTGLSGYTF.